The T cell receptor beta chain described here comes from a study of blood T cells in healthy people across ages. This CDR3 has 15 residues. The germline gives CDR1 LGHNA, CDR2 YNFKEQ. V was clipped by 0 bases and J by 5 bases, with 13 bases between them. The use of a sample-barcoded 5' primer and a J-beta primer mix characterized a second PCR of 7 to 11 cycles. A tag from a template-switch adaptor with 12 random nucleotides marked each cDNA molecule. From each sample, at least 2.5 million paired-end reads containing CDR3 were obtained. Each CDR3 protein gets one entry after TCRdb re-called the 5' RACE reads with MiXCR. The data contain about 1.1 million distinct CDR3 sequences, approximately 38% of them singletons. General observations from the study: The CMV status of each donor remained undetermined, and this could have confounded shifts in expanded clonotypes. Compared with aged donors, long-lived donors showed fewer expanded clones, suggesting selection.

This clonotype was counted ten times or more. The antigen is not known. The specimen sequenced was blood. The genes are TRBV4-2 and TRBJ1-2, with a weak D call TRBD1 (5 bases). The sequence was obtained from a man aged 18 to 35 in good health. Here the CDR3 reads CASSQENPRGYGYTF. CDR3 bases: TGTGCCAGCAGCCAAGAGAACCCAAGGGGATATGGCTACACCTTC.